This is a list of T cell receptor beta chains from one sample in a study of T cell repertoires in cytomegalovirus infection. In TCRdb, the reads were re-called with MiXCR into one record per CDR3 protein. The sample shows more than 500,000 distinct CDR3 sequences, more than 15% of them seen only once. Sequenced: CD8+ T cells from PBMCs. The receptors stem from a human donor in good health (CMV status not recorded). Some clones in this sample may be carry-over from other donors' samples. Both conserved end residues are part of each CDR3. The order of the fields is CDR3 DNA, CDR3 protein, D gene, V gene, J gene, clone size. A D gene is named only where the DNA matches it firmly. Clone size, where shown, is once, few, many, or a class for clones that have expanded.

TGCAGTGCTACCCCTCGGGGGACGCAGTATTTT	CSATPRGTQYF	-	TRBV20-1	TRBJ2-3	once
TGTGCTAGTGGTTTGGTTGGGGGGGGCTATGGCTACACCTTC	CASGLVGGGYGYTF	-	TRBV12-5	TRBJ1-2	few
TGCAGTGCTAGAAAAGCTAGCGGGAGGGCAACCCCGCACGAGCAGTACTTC	CSARKASGRATPHEQYF	TRBD2	TRBV20-1	TRBJ2-7	-
TGTGCCAGCAGGGGCCCCGGGCTCATATATTTT	CASRGPGLIYF	-	TRBV2	TRBJ1-3	-
TGTGCCAGCAGCCAAGGGCGACGGACCTATGGCTACACCTTC	CASSQGRRTYGYTF	-	TRBV14	TRBJ1-2	few
TGTGCCAGCAGCCTCTTCACTAGCGCCCCTTATCATGAGCAGTTCTTC	CASSLFTSAPYHEQFF	TRBD2	TRBV7-9	TRBJ2-1	many
TGTGCCAGCAGCCGTCCCGGGACAGGGTTCCACGAGCAGTACTTC	CASSRPGTGFHEQYF	TRBD1	TRBV12-3/TRBV12-4	TRBJ2-7	many
TGTGCCAGCAGCGTAAGACAGGGGATGGGCACTGAAGCTTTCTTT	CASSVRQGMGTEAFF	TRBD1	TRBV7-8	TRBJ1-1	many
TGTGCCAGCAGTTCGGGGGGGATTCAGTACTTC	CASSSGGIQYF	TRBD2	TRBV28	TRBJ2-4	many
TGTGCCACCGGGACAGGTACCTACGAGCAGTACTTC	CATGTGTYEQYF	TRBD1	TRBV12-3/TRBV12-4	TRBJ2-7	many
TGTGCCAGCAGCTTAGCTTATAGGGGGCATGAGCAGTTCTTC	CASSLAYRGHEQFF	TRBD1	TRBV7-8	TRBJ2-1	many
TGTGCCAGCAGCTCCCTGGGACAGGGGTCGAGGCAGCCCCAGCATTTT	CASSSLGQGSRQPQHF	TRBD1	TRBV6-2/TRBV6-3	TRBJ1-5	-
TGTGCCAGCAGTTATCCCAGCGGGGGGGCCGACAATGAGCAGTTCTTC	CASSYPSGGADNEQFF	TRBD2	TRBV6-6	TRBJ2-1	many
TGTGCCAGCAGTTCTTTAGGACAGGGGGAGAACACTGAAGCTTTCTTT	CASSSLGQGENTEAFF	TRBD1	TRBV27	TRBJ1-1	-